This TCR beta chain was recovered during a study of blood T cell repertoires in COVID-19. Germline V gene data show CDR1 as LNHDA and CDR2 as SQIVND (reference sequence). V was trimmed by 6 bases and J by 4 bases, leaving 15 bases between them. This CDR3 spans 14 amino acids. TCRdb keeps only in-frame clones here, not all; method: immunoSEQ multiplex PCR. The profile shows fewer than 450,000 clones, about nine tenths of them singletons. The V and J genes are TRBV19 and TRBJ1-1; D is undetermined. The receptor comes from a man in his late teens or twenties who had recovered from COVID-19. The source material was PBMCs or T cells enriched from blood (not recorded which). The CDR3 DNA is TGTGCCAGTAGGACCACAACGGAGGGCACTGAAGCTTTCTTT. Translated, it gives CASRTTTEGTEAFF.